The 10 T cell receptor beta chains presented below share a single source sample, sequenced in a study of T cells in Graves' hyperthyroidism and ophthalmopathy. RNA transcripts gave rise to amplified TCR beta CDR3 regions. HTBI primers were employed in a first-round RT-PCR of the TCR CDR3. TCRdb re-called the multiplex PCR reads through MiXCR, storing one row per CDR3 protein. The data contain around 420,000 distinct CDR3 sequences, about an eighth of them singletons. The sample comprised blood. All receptors come from a woman younger than 30 with Graves' hyperthyroidism.

This clonotype appeared many times. The rearrangement uses TRBV27 and TRBJ2-7; tentatively, D is TRBD2 (5 bases). Germline V gives CDR1 MNHEY, CDR2 SMNVEV (reference sequence). The V end lost 0 bases, the J end lost 0 bases, and 12 bases lay between the germline ends. The CDR3 has 16 amino acids. CDR3 in DNA: TGTGCCAGCAGTTTATCTGCTAGCACCGACTCCTACGAGCAGTACTTC. Protein product: CASSLSASTDSYEQYF.

This clonotype was seen more than once but under ten times. The V and J genes are TRBV20-1 and TRBJ1-6; D may be TRBD1 (5 bases). The CDR3 is 14 amino acids. Trimming removed 0 bases at V and 7 bases at J, with 10 bases between. Germline CDR1 DFQATT, CDR2 SNEGSKA (reference sequence). CDR3 DNA sequence: TGCAGTGCTAGAGACAGGGTTGGCAATTCACCCCTCCACTTT. It encodes CSARDRVGNSPLHF.

Written as DNA, the CDR3 is TGTGCCAGCAGCCTTGGAGGGGACACTAACTATGGCTACACCTTC. Protein: CASSLGGDTNYGYTF. The J gene is TRBJ1-2, the V gene TRBV9; tentatively, D is TRBD1 (6 bases). Germline CDR1 and CDR2: SGDLS and YYNGEE. The V end was cut by 4 bases, the J end by 0 bases, with 13 bases between. This CDR3 comprises 15 residues.

The rearrangement uses TRBV30 and TRBJ2-7; 9 nucleotides agree with TRBD1. CDR1 and CDR2 (germline): GTSNPN, SVGIG (reference sequence). J gave up 2 bases and V 5 bases, and 1 base lay outside the gene matches. CDR3 length: 12 residues. The CDR3 nucleotides are TGTGCCTGGGGGACAGGGCCCTACGAGCAGTACTTC. This sequence encodes CAWGTGPYEQYF.

This clonotype was observed at least ten times. The chain uses TRBV2 and TRBJ2-7; D unclear. This CDR3 has 13 amino acids. Deletions cut 4 bases from V and 0 bases from J, with 7 bases between. CDR1 and CDR2 (germline): SNHLY, FYNNEI. The CDR3 DNA follows: TGTGCCAGCAGTGCCGGGTACTCCTACGAGCAGTACTTC. Its translation is CASSAGYSYEQYF. The full variable domain, in which reference TRBV2 and TRBJ2-7 provide the parts outside the CDR3, is EPEVTQTPSHQVTQMGQEVILRCVPISNHLYFYWYRQILGQKVEFLVSFYNNEISEKSEIFDDQFSVERPDGSNFTLKIRSTKLEDSAMYFCASSAGYSYEQYFGPGTRLTVT.

This clonotype was counted many times. The gene calls are TRBV28 and TRBJ2-7; the match to TRBD1 covers 10 bases. Germline V lookup: CDR1 MDHEN, CDR2 SYDVKM. The V and J ends lost 4 bases and 3 bases, in that order; junction bases with no gene match: 6. The CDR3 sequence is 15 residues long. CDR3 sequence reads: CASSSSGTGDYEQYF. The CDR3 nucleotides read TGTGCCAGCAGTTCCTCGGGGACAGGGGACTACGAGCAGTACTTC.

This clonotype was counted at least ten times. V gene TRBV18 combines with J gene TRBJ1-1; D gene uncertain. From germline, CDR1 is KGHSH and CDR2 LQKENI. Trimming stripped 6 bases from V and 1 base from J, with 12 bases between. The CDR3 sequence is 14 residues long. CDR3 DNA: TGTGCCAGCTCTTCGCCGACAAAGAACACTGAAGCTTTCTTT. Residues: CASSSPTKNTEAFF.

The gene calls are TRBV3-1 and TRBJ2-7; 7 nucleotides agree with TRBD2. The germline gives CDR1 LGHDT, CDR2 YNNKEL (reference sequence). The V and J ends lost 0 bases and 0 bases, in that order; junction bases with no gene match: 2. The CDR3 totals 15 residues. CDR3: CASSQDWEGSYEQYF. CDR3 coding DNA: TGTGCCAGCAGCCAAGATTGGGAGGGCTCCTACGAGCAGTACTTC.

This clonotype was recorded a few times. The chain uses TRBV20-1 and TRBJ2-1, with 10 bases that match TRBD2. This CDR3 has 16 residues. Per the germline V gene, CDR1 is DFQATT and CDR2 is SNEGSKA (reference sequence). V shed 0 bases, J shed 1 base, and the junction held 3 bases outside the gene matches. The CDR3 sequence: CSARDLAGGSYNEQFF. The CDR3 region has the DNA TGCAGTGCTAGAGACTTAGCGGGAGGATCCTACAATGAGCAGTTCTTC.

This clonotype was recorded at least ten times. This rearrangement joins TRBV6-7 to TRBJ1-5, with D possibly TRBD1 on 5 matching bases. TRBV6-7 is classed as an ORF, of uncertain function. V was shortened by 2 bases and J by 4 bases, with 12 bases between the two germline ends. The CDR3 is 15 amino acids. The CDR3 sequence is CASSYTRGQNQPQHF. The CDR3 nucleotides are TGTGCCAGCAGTTACACCCGGGGCCAGAATCAGCCCCAGCATTTT.